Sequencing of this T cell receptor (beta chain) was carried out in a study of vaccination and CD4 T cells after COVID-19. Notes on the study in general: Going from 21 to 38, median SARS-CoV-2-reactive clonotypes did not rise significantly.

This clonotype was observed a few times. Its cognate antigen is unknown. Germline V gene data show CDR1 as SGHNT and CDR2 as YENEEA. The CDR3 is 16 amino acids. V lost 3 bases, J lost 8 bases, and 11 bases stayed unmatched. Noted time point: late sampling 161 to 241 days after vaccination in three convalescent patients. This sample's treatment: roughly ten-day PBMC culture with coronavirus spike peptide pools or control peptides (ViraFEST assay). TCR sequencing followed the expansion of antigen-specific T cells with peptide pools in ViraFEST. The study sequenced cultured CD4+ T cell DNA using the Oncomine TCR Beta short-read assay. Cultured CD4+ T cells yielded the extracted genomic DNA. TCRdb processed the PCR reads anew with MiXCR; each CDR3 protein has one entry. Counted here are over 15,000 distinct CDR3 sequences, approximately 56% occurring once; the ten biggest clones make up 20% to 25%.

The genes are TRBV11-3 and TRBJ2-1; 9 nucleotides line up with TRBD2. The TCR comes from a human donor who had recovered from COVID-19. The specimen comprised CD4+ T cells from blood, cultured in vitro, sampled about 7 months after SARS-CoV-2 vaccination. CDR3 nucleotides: TGTGCCAGCAGCTTGGGTAGCGGGAGAATCGTGGATGAGCAGTTCTTC. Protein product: CASSLGSGRIVDEQFF.